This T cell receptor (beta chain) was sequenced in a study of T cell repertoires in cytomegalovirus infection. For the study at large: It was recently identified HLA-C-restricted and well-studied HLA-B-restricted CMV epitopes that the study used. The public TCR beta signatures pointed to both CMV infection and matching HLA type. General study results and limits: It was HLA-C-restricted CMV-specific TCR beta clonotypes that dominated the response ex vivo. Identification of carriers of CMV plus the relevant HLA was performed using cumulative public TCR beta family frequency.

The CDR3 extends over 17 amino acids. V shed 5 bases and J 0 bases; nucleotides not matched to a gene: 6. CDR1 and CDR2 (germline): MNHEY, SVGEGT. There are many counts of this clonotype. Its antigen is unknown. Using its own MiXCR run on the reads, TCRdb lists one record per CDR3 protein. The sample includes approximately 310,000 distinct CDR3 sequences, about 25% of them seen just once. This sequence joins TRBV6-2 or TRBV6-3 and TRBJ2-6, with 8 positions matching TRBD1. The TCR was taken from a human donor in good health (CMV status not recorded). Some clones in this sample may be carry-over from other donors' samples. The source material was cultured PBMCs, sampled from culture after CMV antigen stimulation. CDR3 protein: CASSRDRKSSGANVLTF. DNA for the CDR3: TGTGCCAGCAGTCGGGACAGGAAGAGCTCTGGGGCCAACGTCCTGACTTTC.